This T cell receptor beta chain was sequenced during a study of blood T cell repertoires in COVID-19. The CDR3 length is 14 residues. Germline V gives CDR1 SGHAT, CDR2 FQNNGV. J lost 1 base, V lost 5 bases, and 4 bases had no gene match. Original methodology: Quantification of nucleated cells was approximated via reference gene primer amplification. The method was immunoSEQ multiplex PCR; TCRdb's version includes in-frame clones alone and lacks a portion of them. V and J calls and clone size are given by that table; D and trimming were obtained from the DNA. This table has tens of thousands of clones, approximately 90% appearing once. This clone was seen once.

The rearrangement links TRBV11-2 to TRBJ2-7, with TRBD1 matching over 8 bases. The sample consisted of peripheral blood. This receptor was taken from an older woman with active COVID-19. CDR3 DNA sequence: TGTGCCAGCAGCCCCGGGACAGGATCCTACGAGCAGTACTTC. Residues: CASSPGTGSYEQYF.